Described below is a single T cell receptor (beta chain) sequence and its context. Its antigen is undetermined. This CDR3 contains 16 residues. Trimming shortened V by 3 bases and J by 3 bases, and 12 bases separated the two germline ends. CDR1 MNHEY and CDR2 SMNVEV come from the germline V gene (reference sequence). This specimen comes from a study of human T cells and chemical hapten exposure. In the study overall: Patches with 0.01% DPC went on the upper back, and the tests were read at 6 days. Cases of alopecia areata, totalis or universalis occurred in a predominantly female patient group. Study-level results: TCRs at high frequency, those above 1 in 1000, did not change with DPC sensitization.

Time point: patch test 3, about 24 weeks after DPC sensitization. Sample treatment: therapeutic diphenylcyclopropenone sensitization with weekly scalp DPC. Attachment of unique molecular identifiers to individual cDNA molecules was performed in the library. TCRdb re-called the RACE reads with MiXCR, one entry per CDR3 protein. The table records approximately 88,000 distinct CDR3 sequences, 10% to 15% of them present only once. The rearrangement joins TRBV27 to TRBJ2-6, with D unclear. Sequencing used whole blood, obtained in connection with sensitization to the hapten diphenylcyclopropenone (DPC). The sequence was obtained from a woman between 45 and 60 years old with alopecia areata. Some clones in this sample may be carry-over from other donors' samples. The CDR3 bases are TGTGCCAGCAGTTTGTCCCTAGGGAATGGGGCCAACGTCCTGACTTTC. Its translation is CASSLSLGNGANVLTF. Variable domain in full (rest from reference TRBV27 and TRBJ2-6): EAQVTQNPRYLITVTGKKLTVTCSQNMNHEYMSWYRQDPGLGLRQIYYSMNVEVTDKGDVPEGYKVSRKEKRNFPLILESPSPNQTSLYFCASSLSLGNGANVLTFGAGSRLTVL.